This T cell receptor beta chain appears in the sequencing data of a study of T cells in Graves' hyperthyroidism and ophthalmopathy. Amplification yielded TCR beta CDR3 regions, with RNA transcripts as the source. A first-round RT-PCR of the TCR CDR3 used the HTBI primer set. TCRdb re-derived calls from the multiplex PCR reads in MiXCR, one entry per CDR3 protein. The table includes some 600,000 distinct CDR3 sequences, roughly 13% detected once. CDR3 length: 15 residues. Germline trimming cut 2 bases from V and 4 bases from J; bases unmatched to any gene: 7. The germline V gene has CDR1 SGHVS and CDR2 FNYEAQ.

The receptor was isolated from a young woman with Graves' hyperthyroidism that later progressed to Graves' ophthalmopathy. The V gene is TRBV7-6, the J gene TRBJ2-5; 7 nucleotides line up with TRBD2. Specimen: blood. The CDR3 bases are TGTGCCAGCAGCTTATCGTTTGGGGGGGGAGAGACCCAGTACTTC. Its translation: CASSLSFGGGETQYF.